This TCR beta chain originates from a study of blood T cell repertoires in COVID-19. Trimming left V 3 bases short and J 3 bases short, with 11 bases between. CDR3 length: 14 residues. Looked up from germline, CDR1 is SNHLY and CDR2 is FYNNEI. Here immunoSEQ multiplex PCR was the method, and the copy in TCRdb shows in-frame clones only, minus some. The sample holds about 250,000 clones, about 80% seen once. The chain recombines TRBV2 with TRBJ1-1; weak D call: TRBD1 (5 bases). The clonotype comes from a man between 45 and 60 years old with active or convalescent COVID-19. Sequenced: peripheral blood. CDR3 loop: CASSEYRKDTEAFF. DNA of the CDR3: TGTGCCAGCAGTGAGTACAGGAAGGACACTGAAGCTTTCTTT.